These T cell receptor beta chains were read from a single sample in a study of blood T cell repertoires in COVID-19. Data came from immunoSEQ multiplex PCR; TCRdb stores just in-frame clones and leaves some out. The repertoire includes 210,000 or so clones, over 75% of them detected once, and nearly 4.5% sits in the top ten. Sequenced material: peripheral blood. Receptors were obtained from a middle-aged man with acute or convalescent COVID-19. Each CDR3 is given with its conserved first and last residue. Each record gives: clone size, CDR3 length, D gene, V gene, J gene, CDR3 protein, CDR3 DNA. The D gene is left open where the match is weak. Expanded clones get a size class; other rows say once, few or many, or leave the size out.

>once|15|.|TRBV5-6|TRBJ1-2
CASSPGRGWNYGYTF
TGTGCCAGCAGCCCCGGGAGGGGATGGAACTATGGCTACACCTTC
>once|12|.|TRBV6-5|TRBJ2-3
CASRDSIDTQYF
TGTGCCAGCAGAGACAGCATAGATACGCAGTATTTT
>.|15|.|TRBV9|TRBJ1-2
CASSVDMAANYGYTF
TGTGCCAGCAGCGTAGATATGGCCGCTAACTATGGCTACACCTTC
>.|13|TRBD1|TRBV2|TRBJ1-5
CASSGTGDQPQHF
TGTGCCAGCAGTGGGACAGGGGATCAGCCCCAGCATTTT
>.|15|.|TRBV27|TRBJ2-7
CASSPEGGDKYEQYF
TGTGCCAGCAGTCCGGAAGGGGGAGACAAATACGAGCAGTACTTC
>.|15|TRBD1|TRBV6-1|TRBJ1-2
CASSEARQGVGGYTF
TGTGCCAGCAGTGAAGCCCGACAGGGAGTTGGCGGCTACACCTTC
>.|17|TRBD1|TRBV25-1|TRBJ1-4
CASSESGTEWGGKKLFF
TGTGCCAGCAGTGAATCGGGGACAGAGTGGGGAGGTAAAAAACTGTTTTTT
>.|14|.|TRBV19|TRBJ1-5
CASSPQVRNQPQHF
TGTGCCAGTAGTCCACAGGTTCGCAATCAGCCCCAGCATTTT
>.|13|.|TRBV18|TRBJ1-1
CASSTDSGTEAFF
TGTGCCAGCTCAACTGACAGTGGCACTGAAGCTTTCTTT
>.|15|.|TRBV19|TRBJ1-5
CASSTALLGNQPQHF
TGTGCCAGTTCGACAGCTCTCCTCGGTAATCAGCCCCAGCATTTT
>once|15|.|TRBV2|TRBJ1-2
CASSETAATIYGYTF
TGTGCCAGCAGTGAAACGGCAGCGACTATCTATGGCTACACCTTC
>.|12|TRBD1|TRBV29-1|TRBJ2-7
CSVAGTGYEQYF
TGCAGCGTTGCCGGGACAGGTTACGAGCAGTACTTC
>.|13|TRBD2|TRBV2|TRBJ2-2
CASITGGTGELFF
TGTGCCAGCATTACGGGGGGCACCGGGGAGCTGTTTTTT
>few|15|.|TRBV3-1/TRBV3-2|TRBJ1-4
CASSLSGATNEKLFF
TGTGCCAGCAGTCTAAGTGGTGCAACTAATGAAAAACTGTTTTTT
>.|13|.|TRBV18|TRBJ1-2
CASSRELNYGYTF
TGTGCCAGCTCACGGGAGCTTAACTATGGCTACACCTTC
>.|15|TRBD1|TRBV10-3|TRBJ2-7
CAISDRTGTVYEQYF
TGTGCCATCAGTGACCGGACAGGGACAGTCTACGAGCAGTACTTC
>once|16|TRBD1|TRBV4-2|TRBJ1-2
CASSHERQGGNYGYTF
TGTGCCAGCAGCCATGAGCGACAGGGCGGAAACTATGGCTACACCTTC
>.|16|.|TRBV9|TRBJ2-2
CASSVGGDPNTGELFF
TGTGCCAGCAGCGTAGGCGGGGACCCCAACACCGGGGAGCTGTTTTTT
>.|14|.|TRBV6-2/TRBV6-3|TRBJ2-7
CASSHSGQSYEQYF
TGTGCCAGCAGTCACTCTGGACAGTCCTACGAGCAGTACTTC
>.|13|TRBD1|TRBV3-1/TRBV3-2|TRBJ1-1
CASTTGGRTEAFF
TGTGCCAGCACCACAGGGGGTCGGACTGAAGCTTTCTTT
>.|15|.|TRBV11-2|TRBJ2-7
CASSLDLPPISWQYF
TGTGCCAGCAGCTTAGATCTTCCCCCGATAAGCTGGCAGTACTTC
>.|14|TRBD1|TRBV6-5|TRBJ2-7
CASTPGDRAYEQYF
TGTGCCAGCACCCCAGGGGACAGGGCCTACGAGCAGTACTTC
>once|15|.|TRBV9|TRBJ2-7
CASSVEGAGAKEQYF
TGTGCCAGCAGCGTAGAAGGGGCGGGGGCAAAGGAGCAGTACTTC
>.|15|TRBD1|TRBV27|TRBJ1-2
CASSSPGQAVYGYTF
TGTGCCAGCTCCTCCCCGGGACAGGCGGTTTATGGCTACACCTTC
>.|15|TRBD2|TRBV7-9|TRBJ2-1
CASSLIAGSYNEQFF
TGTGCCAGCAGCTTGATAGCGGGCTCCTACAATGAGCAGTTCTTC
>.|14|TRBD1|TRBV11-3|TRBJ2-7
CASSLGTGVSEQYF
TGTGCCAGCAGCTTAGGGACAGGGGTGAGCGAGCAGTACTTC
>.|13|TRBD1|TRBV5-1|TRBJ2-1
CASSLLGTGEQFF
TGCGCCAGCAGCTTGCTAGGGACAGGCGAGCAGTTCTTC
>once|16|TRBD1|TRBV4-1|TRBJ1-1
CASSQGQGNMNTEAFF
TGCGCCAGCAGCCAGGGACAGGGGAACATGAACACTGAAGCTTTCTTT
>.|14|.|TRBV9|TRBJ2-3
CASSVFTGTDTQYF
TGTGCCAGCAGCGTATTCACCGGGACAGATACGCAGTATTTT
>.|15|TRBD1|TRBV6-5|TRBJ1-2
CASSYSTGENYGYTF
TGTGCCAGCAGTTACTCCACAGGGGAGAACTATGGCTACACCTTC
>.|15|TRBD1|TRBV4-1|TRBJ1-5
CASSQGDRDGQPQHF
TGCGCCAGCAGCCAGGGGGACAGGGACGGTCAGCCCCAGCATTTT
>few|15|.|TRBV4-1|TRBJ1-6
CASSQVGTRFSPLHF
TGCGCCAGCAGCCAAGTCGGGACAAGGTTTTCACCCCTCCACTTT
>.|16|TRBD2|TRBV15|TRBJ2-3
CATSRASGKSTDTQYF
TGTGCCACCAGCAGAGCTAGCGGGAAGAGCACAGATACGCAGTATTTT